Below are 18 T cell receptor beta chains sequenced from a single sample in a study of radiation and T cells in renal cell carcinoma. The table came from immunoSEQ multiplex PCR; TCRdb's copy has only in-frame clones and leaves some out. The table includes 4,000 to 6,500 clones, 55% detected once. Treatment reported: 15 Gy SBRT to primary tumor, nephrectomy 4 weeks later. The starting material was tumor tissue, obtained from a patient whose treatment included radiotherapy and nephrectomy. Receptors were obtained from a man aged 55-75 years with renal cell carcinoma.

This clone was counted between two and nine times. The chain combines TRBV5-1 with TRBJ1-1; no firm D call. V lost 5 bases and J 4 bases, leaving 9 bases between the germline ends. Germline assignment: CDR1 SGHRS and CDR2 YFSETQ. This CDR3 has 12 amino acids. CDR3 region: CASRTTGTEAFF. CDR3 bases: TGCGCCAGCAGAACAACGGGCACTGAAGCTTTCTTT.

This clone was seen more than once but under ten times. The V gene is TRBV7-2, the J gene TRBJ1-1; tentatively, D is TRBD1 (6 bases). This CDR3 is built from 14 residues. Germline V gives CDR1 SGHTA, CDR2 FQGNSA. V lost 7 bases to trimming and J lost 4 bases, with 16 bases between them. CDR3 sequence reads: CASIYRGLSTEAFF. CDR3 nucleotide sequence: TGTGCCAGCATCTATAGGGGGTTGAGCACTGAAGCTTTCTTT.

The rearrangement joins TRBV9 to TRBJ2-1; D gene ambiguous. Trimming pared 0 bases from V and 4 bases from J, leaving 8 bases between. Per the germline V gene, CDR1 is SGDLS and CDR2 is YYNGEE. The CDR3 has 14 residues. CDR3 loop: CASSVVPGYNEQFF. CDR3 sequence (DNA): TGTGCCAGCAGCGTAGTACCCGGATACAATGAGCAGTTCTTC.

By its share, this clone is medium-sized. The chain has TRBV15 and TRBJ1-3; D is uncertain. Germline V gives CDR1 LNHNV, CDR2 YYDKDF (reference sequence). V was clipped by 3 bases and J by 0 bases, with 12 bases between them. The CDR3 length is 16 residues. CDR3: CATSRGDLDSGNTIYF. CDR3 in DNA: TGTGCCACCAGCAGGGGTGACCTCGACTCTGGAAACACCATATATTTT.

The gene calls are TRBV5-5 and TRBJ2-5; D could derive from TRBD1 or TRBD2 (6 bases each). Germline loops: CDR1 SGHKS, CDR2 YYEKEE (reference sequence). This CDR3 spans 14 amino acids. Trimming removed 2 bases from V and 5 bases from J, with 13 bases in between. In DNA form, the CDR3 reads TGTGCCAGCAGCTTCTCGGGGGCAGGGGAGACCCAGTACTTC. Translating gives CASSFSGAGETQYF. Full variable domain (remainder filled in from reference TRBV5-5 and TRBJ2-5): DAGVTQSPTHLIKTRGQQVTLRCSPISGHKSVSWYQQVLGQGPQFIFQYYEKEERGRGNFPDRFSARQFPNYSSELNVNALLLGDSALYLCASSFSGAGETQYFGPGTRLLVL.

This clone was seen a single time. The chain carries TRBV27 and TRBJ1-5, with a possible D match to TRBD1 (5 bases). Germline V gene lookup returns CDR1 MNHEY and CDR2 SMNVEV (reference sequence). The CDR3 has 16 residues. Deletions cut 4 bases from V and 2 bases from J, with 15 bases between. In nucleotides, the CDR3 is TGTGCCAGCAGTTCGGAAGGATTACAGGGCAATCAGCCCCAGCATTTT. It codes for CASSSEGLQGNQPQHF.

The chain joins TRBV27 to TRBJ1-2; the D gene is possibly TRBD1 (6 bases). The germline gives CDR1 MNHEY, CDR2 SMNVEV (reference sequence). Trimming left V 3 bases short and J 2 bases short, with 10 bases between. This CDR3 has 14 residues. The DNA for the CDR3 is TGTGCCAGCAGTTTTAAGGGGGGGAACTATGGCTACACCTTC. This translates into CASSFKGGNYGYTF.

The chain links TRBV30 to TRBJ1-6, with D possibly TRBD1 on 5 matching bases. Germline V CDR1 and CDR2: GTSNPN, SVGIG (reference sequence). V was pared by 8 bases and J by 4 bases, with 12 bases between. CDR3 length: 13 amino acids. The CDR3 sequence is CAGGTEYNSPLHF. For the CDR3, the DNA is TGTGCCGGAGGGACGGAATATAATTCACCCCTCCACTTT.

The chain employs TRBV9 and TRBJ2-3; 7 bases fit TRBD2. The junction had 13 bases not matched to a gene; V was cut back by 0 bases and J by 6 bases. The germline gives CDR1 SGDLS, CDR2 YYNGEE. The CDR3 is 17 amino acids. The CDR3 sequence: CASSVEVLLAPGDTQYF. The CDR3 DNA reads as TGTGCCAGCAGCGTAGAGGTATTACTAGCGCCTGGGGATACGCAGTATTTT.

The rearrangement links TRBV15 to TRBJ1-4, with a tentative D call TRBD1 (6 bases). The CDR3 is 15 residues long. CDR1 and CDR2 from the germline V gene are LNHNV and YYDKDF (reference sequence). With 3 bases removed from V and 5 bases from J, the gap between germline ends came to 13 bases. The CDR3 nucleotides read TGTGCCACCAGCAGCGGGAACAGGGAAAATGAAAAACTGTTTTTT. It encodes CATSSGNRENEKLFF.

The chain combines TRBV7-2 with TRBJ2-5; no definite D call. This CDR3 spans 13 amino acids. Trimming removed 1 base from V and 5 bases from J, with 8 bases in between. Germline values: CDR1 SGHTA, CDR2 FQGNSA. DNA for the CDR3: TGTGCCAGCAGCTTAGGAATGGGGGAGACCCAGTACTTC. Protein product: CASSLGMGETQYF.

This clone was seen a few times. V is TRBV5-1 and J is TRBJ2-2, with D perhaps matching TRBD2 (6 bases). V was clipped by 1 base and J by 4 bases, with 14 bases between them. Per the germline V gene, CDR1 is SGHRS and CDR2 is YFSETQ. This CDR3 is 16 amino acids long. The CDR3 protein is CASSLYFGSGTGELFF. The CDR3 region has the DNA TGCGCCAGCAGCTTGTATTTCGGGAGCGGCACCGGGGAGCTGTTTTTT.

The rearrangement joins TRBV13 to TRBJ2-7, with D unresolved. The CDR3 sequence is 14 residues long. Trimming took 5 bases from V and 4 from J, leaving 15 bases between them. CDR1 is PRHDT and CDR2 is FYEKMQ in the germline V gene (reference sequence). The CDR3 region has the DNA TGTGCCAGCAGCCCCCACTTCCTTAGGTACGAGCAGTACTTC. It translates to CASSPHFLRYEQYF. Drawing the rest from reference TRBV13 and TRBJ2-7, the complete variable domain is AAGVIQSPRHLIKEKRETATLKCYPIPRHDTVYWYQQGPGQDPQFLISFYEKMQSDKGSIPDRFSAQQFSDYHSELNMSSLELGDSALYFCASSPHFLRYEQYFGPGTRLTVT.

The chain has TRBV18 and TRBJ1-5; D is unresolved. Trimming cost V 6 bases and J 1 base, with 10 bases left between them. The CDR3 spans 14 residues. Germline CDR1 reads KGHSH; CDR2 reads LQKENI. The CDR3 spells CASSPVGSNQPQHF. CDR3 coding DNA: TGTGCCAGCTCCCCCGTAGGGAGCAATCAGCCCCAGCATTTT.

The V call is TRBV5-5, the J call TRBJ2-3; D is possibly TRBD1 (6 bases). CDR3 size: 15 residues. V was trimmed by 4 bases and J by 0 bases, leaving 12 bases between them. Germline loops: CDR1 SGHKS, CDR2 YYEKEE (reference sequence). Here the CDR3 reads CASSADRSSTDTQYF. The CDR3 nucleotides read TGTGCCAGCAGCGCGGACAGATCTAGCACAGATACGCAGTATTTT.

This chain uses TRBV7-9 with TRBJ1-5; no clear D gene. Trimming stripped 4 bases from V and 6 bases from J, with 13 bases between. The CDR3 has 14 amino acids. CDR1 and CDR2 from the germline V gene are SEHNR and FQNEAQ (reference sequence). The CDR3 region is CASSSGPGGQPQHF. CDR3 coding DNA: TGTGCCAGCAGCTCCGGGCCAGGAGGTCAGCCCCAGCATTTT. The full variable domain, its missing parts supplied by reference TRBV7-9 and TRBJ1-5, is DTGVSQNPRHKITKRGQNVTFRCDPISEHNRLYWYRQTLGQGPEFLTYFQNEAQLEKSRLLSDRFSAERPKGSFSTLEIQRTEQGDSAMYLCASSSGPGGQPQHFGDGTRLSIL.

The V gene is TRBV27, the J gene TRBJ1-4, with D possibly matching TRBD1 (5 bases). CDR3 length equals 14 residues. Trimming removed 6 bases from V and 4 bases from J, with 12 bases in between. Germline V gene lookup returns CDR1 MNHEY and CDR2 SMNVEV (reference sequence). For the CDR3, the DNA is TGTGCCAGCAGCCGGGACGGAATTAATGAAAAACTGTTTTTT. Residues: CASSRDGINEKLFF. The variable domain in full, with the rest retrieved from reference TRBV27 and TRBJ1-4, is EAQVTQNPRYLITVTGKKLTVTCSQNMNHEYMSWYRQDPGLGLRQIYYSMNVEVTDKGDVPEGYKVSRKEKRNFPLILESPSPNQTSLYFCASSRDGINEKLFFGSGTQLSVL.

This clone was observed a handful of times. This sequence joins TRBV7-9 and TRBJ2-5; the match to TRBD2 covers 11 bases. This CDR3 is built from 15 residues. Germline CDR1 reads SEHNR; CDR2 reads FQNEAQ (reference sequence). V lost 3 bases to trimming and J lost 2 bases; unmatched junction nucleotides: 2. The CDR3 loop is CASSLGLAVQETQYF. The CDR3 nucleotides read TGTGCCAGCAGCTTGGGACTAGCGGTACAAGAGACCCAGTACTTC. The variable domain in full, with the rest retrieved from reference TRBV7-9 and TRBJ2-5, is DTGVSQNPRHKITKRGQNVTFRCDPISEHNRLYWYRQTLGQGPEFLTYFQNEAQLEKSRLLSDRFSAERPKGSFSTLEIQRTEQGDSAMYLCASSLGLAVQETQYFGPGTRLLVL.